This is a list of T cell receptor beta chains from one sample in a study of lymphopenia after photon versus proton radiotherapy. TCRdb keeps only in-frame clones here, not all; method: immunoSEQ multiplex PCR. The sample yields 65,000 to 90,000 clones, approximately 90% seen once. This material consisted of peripheral blood, taken from a patient treated with photon-based radiotherapy. These receptors were obtained from a woman between 40 and 55 years old with cholangiocarcinoma. The CDR3 runs from the conserved cysteine through the conserved F or W. The D gene is left open where the match is weak. Expanded clones are given a class, and other clones once, few, many or no size at all.

d_gene: NA; abundance: few; j_gene: TRBJ2-2; v_gene: TRBV27; CDR3nt: TGTGCCAGCAGTTTTGGACAGTCCACCGGGGAGCTGTTTTTT; CDR3aa: CASSFGQSTGELFF
d_gene: TRBD1; abundance: few; j_gene: TRBJ1-6; v_gene: TRBV5-1; CDR3nt: TGCGCCAGCAGCCTGACAGGGTTGAATTCACCCCTCCACTTT; CDR3aa: CASSLTGLNSPLHF
d_gene: TRBD2; abundance: NA; j_gene: TRBJ2-2; v_gene: TRBV9; CDR3nt: TGTGCCAGCAGCGTAGCGGTTAGCGGGGGACCGAAGGCCGGGGAGCTGTTTTTT; CDR3aa: CASSVAVSGGPKAGELFF
d_gene: NA; abundance: NA; j_gene: TRBJ1-1; v_gene: TRBV7-9; CDR3nt: TGTGCCAGCAGCTTAGCGCACCCTCCCGAGGGTGAAGCTTTCTTT; CDR3aa: CASSLAHPPEGEAFF
d_gene: NA; abundance: NA; j_gene: TRBJ2-6; v_gene: TRBV10-2; CDR3nt: TGCGCCAGCAGGGCAGGGGCCTCTGGGGCCAACGTCCTGACTTTC; CDR3aa: CASRAGASGANVLTF
d_gene: NA; abundance: NA; j_gene: TRBJ1-3; v_gene: TRBV6-1; CDR3nt: TGTGCCAGCAGGAGGCCCAGCAACGTAGGAAACACCATATATTTT; CDR3aa: CASRRPSNVGNTIYF
d_gene: NA; abundance: NA; j_gene: TRBJ1-5; v_gene: TRBV18; CDR3nt: TGTGCCAGCTCACCTACAGAGAATCAGCCCCAGCATTTT; CDR3aa: CASSPTENQPQHF
d_gene: NA; abundance: NA; j_gene: TRBJ2-5; v_gene: TRBV6-5; CDR3nt: TGTGCCAGCAGTGCCACAGGGTCCACGGGGGAGACCCAGTACTTC; CDR3aa: CASSATGSTGETQYF
d_gene: NA; abundance: NA; j_gene: TRBJ1-6; v_gene: TRBV9; CDR3nt: TGTGCCAGCAGCGGACCGGACAGCGAACTACACTTTAATTCACCCCTCCACTTT; CDR3aa: CASSGPDSELHFNSPLHF
d_gene: TRBD1; abundance: few; j_gene: TRBJ1-2; v_gene: TRBV6-5; CDR3nt: TGTGCCACCCTGGACAGGGCCCTTCTTGGCTACACCTTC; CDR3aa: CATLDRALLGYTF
d_gene: NA; abundance: NA; j_gene: TRBJ1-4; v_gene: TRBV7-8; CDR3nt: TGTGCCAGCAGCTTAGATGAAAAACTGTTTTTT; CDR3aa: CASSLDEKLFF
d_gene: NA; abundance: once; j_gene: TRBJ1-3; v_gene: TRBV19; CDR3nt: TGTGCCAGTAGTATAGACAGGGCCCGGACCTCTGGAAACACCATATATTTT; CDR3aa: CASSIDRARTSGNTIYF
d_gene: NA; abundance: NA; j_gene: TRBJ2-1; v_gene: TRBV5-6; CDR3nt: TGTGCCAGCAGCTTGAATGGGGCCCTCTCCTACAATGAGCAGTTCTTC; CDR3aa: CASSLNGALSYNEQFF
d_gene: NA; abundance: NA; j_gene: TRBJ2-3; v_gene: TRBV25-1; CDR3nt: TGTGCCAGCAGTGATGAGCTGCATCGAGATACGCAGTATTTT; CDR3aa: CASSDELHRDTQYF
d_gene: NA; abundance: NA; j_gene: TRBJ2-5; v_gene: TRBV28; CDR3nt: TGTGCCAGCAGCCCAAGGAGGGGGAGCAGAGGGGCAGAGACCCAGTACTTC; CDR3aa: CASSPRRGSRGAETQYF
d_gene: TRBD2; abundance: NA; j_gene: TRBJ2-2; v_gene: TRBV30; CDR3nt: TGTGCCTGTGAGATGGCGGGAGGGCTTTCCGGGGAGCTGTTTTTT; CDR3aa: CACEMAGGLSGELFF
d_gene: NA; abundance: NA; j_gene: TRBJ1-6; v_gene: TRBV27; CDR3nt: TGTGCCAGCAGTATCCAGGAAAATAATTCACCCCTCCACTTT; CDR3aa: CASSIQENNSPLHF
d_gene: NA; abundance: once; j_gene: TRBJ2-2; v_gene: TRBV10-3; CDR3nt: TGTGCCATCAGAACCGACGCGACAGGGAACACCGGGGAGCTGTTTTTT; CDR3aa: CAIRTDATGNTGELFF
d_gene: TRBD1; abundance: NA; j_gene: TRBJ2-7; v_gene: TRBV7-3; CDR3nt: TGTGCCAGCAGCTTCGGGACAGGGCCCTCCTACGAGCAGTACTTC; CDR3aa: CASSFGTGPSYEQYF
d_gene: NA; abundance: NA; j_gene: TRBJ1-3; v_gene: TRBV30; CDR3nt: TGTGCCTGGAGTAGCCAGAGCTCTGGAAACACCATATATTTT; CDR3aa: CAWSSQSSGNTIYF
d_gene: NA; abundance: NA; j_gene: TRBJ1-1; v_gene: TRBV6-5; CDR3nt: TGTGCCAGCAGTTACAGTAACACTGAAGCTTTCTTT; CDR3aa: CASSYSNTEAFF
d_gene: NA; abundance: NA; j_gene: TRBJ2-3; v_gene: TRBV7-2; CDR3nt: TGTGCCAGCAGCCCGGGACACATTGACGCCACAGATACGCAGTATTTT; CDR3aa: CASSPGHIDATDTQYF
d_gene: NA; abundance: NA; j_gene: TRBJ2-5; v_gene: TRBV7-9; CDR3nt: TGTGCCAGCAGTAGGCAGAGGGAGACCCAGTACTTC; CDR3aa: CASSRQRETQYF
d_gene: NA; abundance: NA; j_gene: TRBJ2-1; v_gene: TRBV2; CDR3nt: TGTGCCAGCAAGGACCACCGCAATGAGCAGTTCTTC; CDR3aa: CASKDHRNEQFF
d_gene: NA; abundance: NA; j_gene: TRBJ1-1; v_gene: TRBV4-2; CDR3nt: TGTGCCAGCAGCCCTGGGGGGGGGACCGGCCTCAACACTGAAGCTTTCTTT; CDR3aa: CASSPGGGTGLNTEAFF
d_gene: NA; abundance: NA; j_gene: TRBJ1-2; v_gene: TRBV28; CDR3nt: TGTGCCAGCAGTTCCCACGACAGAAACTATGGCTACACCTTC; CDR3aa: CASSSHDRNYGYTF